The sequence of this TCR beta chain was determined in a study of blood T cell repertoires in COVID-19. This clone was counted once. This CDR3 is 15 amino acids long. Per germline, CDR1 LNHDA and CDR2 SQIVND (reference sequence). The trim removed 5 bases at V and 0 bases at J, leaving 6 bases unmatched. The method was immunoSEQ multiplex PCR; TCRdb's version includes in-frame clones alone and lacks a portion of them. This sample has about 300,000 clones, with over 70% found just once. V usage is TRBV19 and J usage is TRBJ1-2; 7 nucleotides line up with TRBD1. Sequencing was carried out using peripheral blood. This TCR was recovered from a woman aged 40 to 50 who had recovered from COVID-19. Here the CDR3 reads CASSPTGETNYGYTF. The CDR3 DNA reads TGTGCCAGTAGTCCTACAGGGGAAACTAACTATGGCTACACCTTC.